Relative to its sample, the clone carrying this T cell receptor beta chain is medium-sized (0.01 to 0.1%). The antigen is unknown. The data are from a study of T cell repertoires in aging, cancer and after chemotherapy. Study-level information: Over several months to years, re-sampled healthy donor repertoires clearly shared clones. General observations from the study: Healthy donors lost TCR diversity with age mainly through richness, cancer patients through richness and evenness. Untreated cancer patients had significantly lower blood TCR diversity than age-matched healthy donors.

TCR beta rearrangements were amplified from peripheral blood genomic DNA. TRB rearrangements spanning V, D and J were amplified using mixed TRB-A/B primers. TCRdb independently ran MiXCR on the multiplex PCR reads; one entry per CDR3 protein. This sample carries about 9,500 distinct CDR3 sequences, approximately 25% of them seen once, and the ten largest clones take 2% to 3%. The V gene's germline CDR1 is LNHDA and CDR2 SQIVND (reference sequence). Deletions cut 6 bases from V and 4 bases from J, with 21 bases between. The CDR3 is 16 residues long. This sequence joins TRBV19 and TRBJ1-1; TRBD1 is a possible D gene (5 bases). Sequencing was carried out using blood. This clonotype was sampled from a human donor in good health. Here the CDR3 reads CASSPQGGVAGTEAFF. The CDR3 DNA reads TGTGCCAGTAGCCCTCAAGGAGGGGTGGCGGGCACTGAAGCTTTCTTT.